These 12 T cell receptor beta chains came from one sample sequenced in a study of molecular identifiers for immune sequencing clone quantification. TCRdb re-called the PCR reads with MiXCR, one entry per CDR3 protein. Of about 510,000 distinct CDR3 sequences in the sample, 25% were seen once. The sample comprised naive CD8+ T cells from blood, with Jurkat cell RNA spiked in. Stated subset: FACS-sorted CD8+CD4-CCR7+CD45RA+ naive T cells. These receptors were obtained from a human donor in good health. Some libraries in this study had Jurkat cell RNA spiked in.

Regarding this clonotype: A much larger clonotype is one base distant, so this may be a read error. This chain connects TRBV6-5 to TRBJ2-7; unclear D gene. Per the germline V gene, CDR1 is MNHEY and CDR2 is SVGAGI. The length of the CDR3 is 14 residues. Trimming shortened V by 2 bases and J by 3 bases, and 11 bases separated the two germline ends. This CDR3 is CASSYRHAGYEQYF. CDR3 sequence (DNA): TGTGCCAGCAGTTACAGGCACGCCGGCTACGAGCAGTACTTC.

This clonotype was seen at least ten times. V and J are TRBV29-1 and TRBJ2-1, with 8 bases aligning to TRBD1. V shed 8 bases and J 8 bases; nucleotides not matched to a gene: 8. In germline, CDR1 is SQVTM, CDR2 ANQGSEA. The CDR3 is 12 residues long. In DNA form, the CDR3 reads TGCAGCACATACAGGGGGAGGTATGAGCAGTTCTTC. As protein: CSTYRGRYEQFF.

The table lists this clonotype with a few counts. The chain uses TRBV28 and TRBJ2-5; 11 bases agree with TRBD2. J lost 1 base, V lost 6 bases, and 7 bases had no gene match. CDR3 length: 16 residues. Germline CDR1 reads MDHEN; CDR2 reads SYDVKM. CDR3 protein: CASRKGLADFQETQYF. CDR3 sequence (DNA): TGTGCCAGCAGGAAGGGACTAGCGGATTTCCAAGAGACCCAGTACTTC.

As regards this clonotype: This clone may be a read error of a much larger clone one base away. The chain carries TRBV18 and TRBJ2-7, with D maybe TRBD2 (7 bases). The CDR3 has 16 amino acids. CDR1 KGHSH and CDR2 LQKENI come from the germline V gene. V was pared by 3 bases and J by 6 bases, with 21 bases between. The CDR3 bases are TGTGCCAGCTCACCTCCACCGGGACGGGGGGCGGGCGAGCAGTACTTC. Its protein is CASSPPPGRGAGEQYF. Supplemented by reference TRBV18 and TRBJ2-7, the full variable domain reads NAGVMQNPRHLVRRRGQEARLRCSPMKGHSHVYWYRQLPEEGLKFMVYLQKENIIDESGMPKERFSAEFPKEGPSILRIQQVVRGDSAAYFCASSPPPGRGAGEQYFGPGTRLTVT.

This clonotype was observed a handful of times. The chain links TRBV7-3 to TRBJ1-1; tentatively, D is TRBD1 (5 bases). The CDR3 length is 13 residues. Germline V gene lookup returns CDR1 SGHTA and CDR2 FQGTGA. The germline V and J ends were trimmed by 0 bases and 11 bases, with 13 bases remaining between them. The CDR3 loop is CASSLTLGGEAFF. The CDR3 DNA is TGTGCCAGCAGCTTAACGTTAGGAGGGGAGGCTTTCTTT.

The V and J genes are TRBV11-2 and TRBJ2-2; 11 bases are a match to TRBD1. CDR3 length: 16 residues. V was pared by 4 bases and J by 4 bases, with 5 bases of the junction left unmatched. The germline gives CDR1 SGHAT, CDR2 FQNNGV. CDR3: CASSSRDRGSTGELFF. Here the CDR3 DNA reads TGTGCCAGCAGCTCTCGGGACAGGGGGAGCACCGGGGAGCTGTTTTTT.

The J gene is TRBJ1-4, the V gene TRBV14; 7 nucleotides line up with TRBD1. After removal of 1 base from V and 8 bases from J, the junction contained 10 bases not matched to a gene. The germline gives CDR1 SGHDN, CDR2 FVKESK. This CDR3 has 16 residues. The CDR3: CASSQATAGGLEKLFF. The CDR3 region has the DNA TGTGCCAGCAGCCAAGCGACAGCAGGGGGATTAGAAAAACTGTTTTTT.

This chain joins TRBV5-8 and TRBJ1-5; D call uncertain. The CDR3 length is 10 residues. The V end was cut by 4 bases, the J end by 10 bases, with 6 bases between. CDR1 SGHTS and CDR2 YDEGEE come from the germline V gene. The CDR3 is CASSPGPQHF. The CDR3 DNA reads TGTGCCAGCAGCCCAGGACCCCAGCATTTT.

This clonotype has only a few counts. The J gene is TRBJ1-1, the V gene TRBV25-1; possibly TRBD1 for D (6 bases). CDR3 length equals 14 residues. Trimming pared 9 bases from V and 7 bases from J, leaving 21 bases between. Germline V gene lookup returns CDR1 MGHDK and CDR2 SYGVNS. In DNA, the CDR3 is TGTGCCAGGGGGGAACAGGAGGGGGACTATGAAGCTTTCTTT. Its protein is CARGEQEGDYEAFF.

V and J are TRBV28 and TRBJ1-1; possible D gene TRBD1, 5 bases. The V end was cut by 4 bases, the J end by 0 bases, with 12 bases between. From germline, CDR1 is MDHEN and CDR2 SYDVKM. The CDR3 consists of 15 residues. The CDR3: CASSWRGRLNTEAFF. CDR3 nucleotides: TGTGCCAGCAGTTGGAGGGGTCGTCTGAACACTGAAGCTTTCTTT.

V is TRBV12-5 and J is TRBJ2-7; TRBD1 aligns across 8 bases. Germline CDR1 is LGHNT and CDR2 is FRNRAP. V gave up 4 bases and J gave up 6 bases; unmatched junction bases: 11. The CDR3 has 15 amino acids. This CDR3 is CASGWLDRGCREQYF. CDR3 DNA: TGTGCTAGTGGTTGGCTTGACAGGGGTTGCCGCGAGCAGTACTTC.

This chain connects TRBV27 to TRBJ1-1, with a weak D call TRBD1 (5 bases). Per the germline V gene, CDR1 is MNHEY and CDR2 is SMNVEV (reference sequence). V was shortened by 5 bases and J by 4 bases, with 14 bases between the two germline ends. The CDR3 sequence is 14 residues long. The CDR3 reads CASSTLGVGTEAFF. Written as DNA, the CDR3 is TGTGCCAGCAGTACACTGGGGGTAGGCACTGAAGCTTTCTTT.